Listed below are T cell receptor beta chains from one sample, sequenced in a study of response to subunit inactivated influenza vaccine. A single record per CDR3 protein comes from TCRdb applying MiXCR to the RT-PCR reads. The profile covers about 650,000 distinct CDR3 sequences, with 15% to 18% appearing a single time and roughly 11% taken by the ten largest. Here the sequenced sample was PBMCs from blood, taken 11 to 12 days after vaccination. These receptors originate from a man over 45 who received an inactivated influenza vaccine. The CDR3 runs from the conserved cysteine through the conserved F or W. D genes are given only for firm matches. Not every row has a clone size; where given, it reads once, few, many or a size class.

few | TRBJ2-3 | TRBV7-8 | . | TGTGCCAGCAGCTTAGGCGAGTTTAGGGAAACAGATACGCAGTATTTT | CASSLGEFRETDTQYF
. | TRBJ1-2 | TRBV7-2 | . | TGTGCCAGCAGCTTAGCGGGCTGGGGCTATGGCTACACCTTC | CASSLAGWGYGYTF
. | TRBJ2-1 | TRBV4-3 | TRBD1 | TGCGCCAGCAGCCAACTCGGGACAGGGGGCCGCAGTGAGCAGTTCTTC | CASSQLGTGGRSEQFF
many | TRBJ1-1 | TRBV7-9 | TRBD1 | TGTGCCACGGGACAGGGGGCGGTCACTGAAGCTTTCTTT | CATGQGAVTEAFF
. | TRBJ2-5 | TRBV30 | TRBD2 | TGTGCCTGGACCGCCGGGACTAACAGTTTTGAGACCCAGTACTTC | CAWTAGTNSFETQYF
. | TRBJ2-7 | TRBV7-3 | . | TGTGCCAGCAGCCCTTTTAGTGTTTACGAGCAGTACTTC | CASSPFSVYEQYF
. | TRBJ1-2 | TRBV28 | . | TGTGCCAGCGGGGCCGGGAGCTATGGCTACACCTTC | CASGAGSYGYTF
few | TRBJ2-7 | TRBV19 | . | TGTGCCAGCGGGGCCCTAGTGGGCTACGAGCAGTACTTC | CASGALVGYEQYF
. | TRBJ1-1 | TRBV20-1 | . | TGCAGTGCTAAAAGGGTTGCCACTGAAGCTTTCTTT | CSAKRVATEAFF
many | TRBJ2-1 | TRBV5-1 | TRBD2 | TGCGCCAGCAGCCCATTAGCGGGAGTTTCCTACAATGAGCAGTTCTTC | CASSPLAGVSYNEQFF
. | TRBJ2-7 | TRBV5-1 | . | TGCGCCAGCAGCTTGGCTTCTGGACTATCCTACGAGCAGTACTTC | CASSLASGLSYEQYF
. | TRBJ2-2 | TRBV5-1 | TRBD2 | TGCGCCAGCAGCTTGTGGAGCGGGAGAGGGTCGGGGGAGCTGTTTTTT | CASSLWSGRGSGELFF
few | TRBJ2-3 | TRBV12-3/TRBV12-4 | . | TGTGCCAGCAGTTTAGGAACAGGCCCTATCACAGATACGCAGTATTTT | CASSLGTGPITDTQYF
many | TRBJ2-2 | TRBV5-1 | TRBD1 | TGCGCCAGCAGCGCCCCGGACAGGTCGAACACCGGGGAGCTGTTTTTT | CASSAPDRSNTGELFF
many | TRBJ2-1 | TRBV5-1 | . | TGCGCCAGCAGCTTAGAAGGGGGCTCCTACAATGAGCAGTTCTTC | CASSLEGGSYNEQFF
few | TRBJ2-3 | TRBV20-1 | TRBD2 | TGCAGTGCTAGAGATGGAGGGACTAGCGGCCGCACAGATACGCAGTATTTT | CSARDGGTSGRTDTQYF
few | TRBJ2-7 | TRBV2 | TRBD2 | TGTGCCAGCAGTGTGTCGGGAGGGCCTACCTACGAGCAGTACTTC | CASSVSGGPTYEQYF
. | TRBJ2-2 | TRBV24-1 | TRBD1 | TGTGCCACCAGTGATCAAGACAGGGTTACCGGGGAGCTGTTTTTT | CATSDQDRVTGELFF
few | TRBJ2-1 | TRBV29-1 | . | TGCAGCGTTGGTATTCGGGGGCGCGTTTATGAGCAGTTCTTC | CSVGIRGRVYEQFF
. | TRBJ2-2 | TRBV6-5 | . | TGTGCCAGCAGTTCCCAGGGTGCCTGGGGTACCGGGGAGCTGTTTTTT | CASSSQGAWGTGELFF
. | TRBJ2-1 | TRBV20-1 | TRBD2 | TGCAGTGCTAGCGGGACTAGCGGGAGGGCCAATGAGCAGTTCTTC | CSASGTSGRANEQFF
many | TRBJ2-5 | TRBV7-6 | . | TGTGCCAGCAGCTTAGCCAGACAGCAAGAGACCCAGTACTTC | CASSLARQQETQYF
. | TRBJ1-4 | TRBV7-3 | . | TGTGCCAGCAGCTTAACTAGGAATGAAAAACTGTTTTTT | CASSLTRNEKLFF
. | TRBJ1-2 | TRBV4-3 | . | TGCGCCAGCAGCCACCGAGACGGGGCAAGGGGCTACACCTTC | CASSHRDGARGYTF
. | TRBJ1-2 | TRBV5-6 | . | TGTGCCAGCAGCTTGGCCATCGGGGGACGTGGCTACACCTTC | CASSLAIGGRGYTF
few | TRBJ2-7 | TRBV27 | . | TGTGCCAGCAGTCGAGAACCCGGGTCATCTTACGAGCAGTACTTC | CASSREPGSSYEQYF
. | TRBJ2-1 | TRBV4-3 | . | TGCGCCAGCAGCCAAGATACGGGGAAATTGGGGAATGAGCAGTTCTTC | CASSQDTGKLGNEQFF
few | TRBJ2-3 | TRBV11-2 | . | TGTGCCAGCAGCTTAATCGGTGGGGCCACAGATACGCAGTATTTT | CASSLIGGATDTQYF
. | TRBJ2-1 | TRBV6-2/TRBV6-3 | TRBD1 | TGTGCCAGCAGCCGCCTTGGGGACAGGGGTCACAATGAGCAGTTCTTC | CASSRLGDRGHNEQFF
few | TRBJ2-7 | TRBV7-9 | TRBD1 | TGTGCCAGCAGATTAGACCGCGGGACAGGGGGTATTTACGAGCAGTACTTC | CASRLDRGTGGIYEQYF
few | TRBJ2-7 | TRBV6-5 | . | TGTGCCAGCAGTTACCTTCCGGAAAGCGGCGTGTGGGAGCAGTACTTC | CASSYLPESGVWEQYF
few | TRBJ2-1 | TRBV20-1 | TRBD2 | TGCAGTGCTAGAGGGGGAGGGTACTACAATGAGCAGTTCTTC | CSARGGGYYNEQFF
few | TRBJ1-4 | TRBV3-1 | TRBD1 | TGTGCCAGCAGCCACAGGGGGCAAATGGAGGAAAAACTGTTTTTT | CASSHRGQMEEKLFF
. | TRBJ2-7 | TRBV10-3 | . | TGTGCCATCGCCGGGGGCTCCTACGAGCAGTACTTC | CAIAGGSYEQYF
few | TRBJ1-5 | TRBV27 | . | TGTGCCAGCAGTCCCCGAGGGGTGGGTGTGGGCCAGCCCCAGCATTTT | CASSPRGVGVGQPQHF
. | TRBJ2-1 | TRBV29-1 | TRBD2 | TGCAGCGTAAAACTAGCGGGGGCTGATGGTTACAATGAGCAGTTCTTC | CSVKLAGADGYNEQFF
many | TRBJ2-3 | TRBV7-2 | . | TGTGCCAGCAGCTTAGTGGCCAGGGCAGATACGCAGTATTTT | CASSLVARADTQYF
few | TRBJ2-3 | TRBV5-1 | . | TGCGCCAGCAGCTTGGCAGGTCCAACAAGCACAGATACGCAGTATTTT | CASSLAGPTSTDTQYF
few | TRBJ2-5 | TRBV3-1 | . | TGTGCCAGCAGCCAAGAGACTGAAGAGACCCAGTACTTC | CASSQETEETQYF
few | TRBJ1-3 | TRBV10-3 | . | TGTGCCATCAGCCCGATAGCTAGGACTGGAAACACCATATATTTT | CAISPIARTGNTIYF
few | TRBJ2-3 | TRBV7-3 | . | TGTGCCAGCAGCTTAACGTTCTCAGATACGCAGTATTTT | CASSLTFSDTQYF
. | TRBJ1-5 | TRBV6-5 | . | TGTGCCAGCAGTGCGAACAATCAGCCCCAGCATTTT | CASSANNQPQHF
many | TRBJ2-1 | TRBV15 | . | TGTGCCACCAGCAGAGATCTCAGTAACTCCTACAATGAGCAGTTCTTC | CATSRDLSNSYNEQFF
. | TRBJ2-7 | TRBV2 | . | TGTGCCAGCAGTGTGTATGGCCGGGGGGAGCAGTACTTC | CASSVYGRGEQYF
many | TRBJ2-3 | TRBV5-1 | . | TGCGCCAGTGGGAGCGGAGCCCTCGATACGCAGTATTTT | CASGSGALDTQYF
. | TRBJ2-6 | TRBV11-2 | . | TGTGCCAGCAGCTTAGATAACACGTTTCGGCAGGGCCCTTCCTCTGGGGCCAACGTCCTGACTTTC | CASSLDNTFRQGPSSGANVLTF
. | TRBJ2-5 | TRBV12-3/TRBV12-4 | TRBD2 | TGTGCCAGCAGGTTGGGGGGGGGACAAGAGACCCAGTACTTC | CASRLGGGQETQYF
few | TRBJ2-7 | TRBV12-3/TRBV12-4 | TRBD1 | TGTGCCAGCAGCCCAAATTGGACAGGGGGAAACGAGCAGTACTTC | CASSPNWTGGNEQYF
many | TRBJ1-6 | TRBV4-3 | . | TGCGCCAGCAGCCCCCACTTATGGTCACCCCTCCACTTT | CASSPHLWSPLHF
few | TRBJ1-2 | TRBV19 | . | TGTGCCAGTAGCAACCGGGGGCTCTACTATGGCTACACCTTC | CASSNRGLYYGYTF
. | TRBJ2-1 | TRBV11-2 | TRBD2 | TGTGCCAGCAGCTTAGTGGCGGGGGGGCTCGTATCGGTCCTCTCCAATGAGCAGTTCTTC | CASSLVAGGLVSVLSNEQFF
few | TRBJ2-3 | TRBV6-4 | TRBD2 | TGTGCCAGCAGTGCATCGGTCAGGGGGGTAGCGGGGGGTCTAACTTACACAGATACGCAGTATTTT | CASSASVRGVAGGLTYTDTQYF
many | TRBJ2-4 | TRBV6-1 | . | TGTGCCAGTCGAGACAGACTAGCCAAAAACATTCAGTACTTC | CASRDRLAKNIQYF
. | TRBJ2-1 | TRBV7-3 | TRBD2 | TGTGCCAGCAGCTTAAGGGCGGGAGGGACGAATGAGCAGTTCTTC | CASSLRAGGTNEQFF
. | TRBJ2-1 | TRBV11-2 | TRBD2 | TGTGCCAGCAGCTTAGGTCCCATTACTAGCGGGAGAAGGAATGAGCAGTTCTTC | CASSLGPITSGRRNEQFF
few | TRBJ1-1 | TRBV29-1 | . | TGCAGCGGCACAGCGAACACTGAAGCTTTCTTT | CSGTANTEAFF